Following are 9 T cell receptor beta chains from one sample sequenced in a study of blood T cell repertoires in COVID-19. The method was immunoSEQ multiplex PCR; TCRdb's version includes in-frame clones alone and lacks a portion of them. This table has 130,000 to 150,000 clones, around 90% appearing once. The specimen was peripheral blood. These receptors were obtained from a man between 65 and 85 years old with acute or convalescent COVID-19.

The chain carries TRBV6-5 and TRBJ1-1; TRBD1 might be the D (6 bases). V was clipped by 4 bases and J by 6 bases, with 18 bases between them. CDR1 is MNHEY and CDR2 is SVGAGI in the germline V gene. The CDR3 contains 15 residues. The CDR3: CASSFLQGREAEAFF. The DNA of the CDR3 is TGTGCCAGCAGTTTCCTACAGGGAAGAGAGGCTGAAGCTTTCTTT.

The table lists this clone with many counts. The V call is TRBV21-1, the J call TRBJ2-2; TRBD2, the table's D call, was not compared with the DNA. TRBV21-1 corresponds to a pseudogene. The CDR3 has 15 residues. CDR3 in amino acids: CARVPSGRNTGELFF. The CDR3 DNA reads as TGTGCCAGGGTCCCTAGCGGGAGAAACACCGGGGAGCTGTTTTTT.

This chain connects TRBV9 to TRBJ2-5, with TRBD2 as a possible D gene (7 bases). V was shortened by 0 bases and J by 5 bases, with 20 bases between the two germline ends. This CDR3 region has 17 residues. Germline V gene sequence: CDR1 SGDLS, CDR2 YYNGEE. The CDR3 loop is CASSVGDAGAWEETQYF. For the CDR3, the DNA is TGTGCCAGCAGCGTAGGTGATGCGGGGGCCTGGGAGGAGACCCAGTACTTC.

The chain carries TRBV6-1 and TRBJ2-3; 8 bases align to TRBD2. The CDR3 totals 16 residues. Germline V gene sequence: CDR1 MNHNS, CDR2 SASEGT. V dropped 3 bases and J dropped 3; count of bases not matched to a gene: 8. Here the CDR3 reads CASSDLAGGATDTQYF. The DNA of the CDR3 is TGTGCCAGCAGTGACCTTGCCGGGGGGGCAACAGATACGCAGTATTTT.

The chain combines TRBV5-3 with TRBJ2-6; TRBD1 matches at 9 bases. TRBV5-3 is given ORF status, its function remaining uncertain. Trimming at V came to 4 bases and at J to 2 bases, leaving 10 bases not matched to a gene. There are 18 residues in the CDR3. Written as DNA, the CDR3 is TGTGCCAGAAGCGCCCGGACAGGGGCCTGGGCTGGGGCCAACGTCCTGACTTTC. Translation: CARSARTGAWAGANVLTF.

The chain joins TRBV5-1 to TRBJ2-3; possible D gene TRBD1, 6 bases. CDR1 and CDR2 from the germline V gene are SGHRS and YFSETQ. V was trimmed by 2 bases and J by 5 bases, leaving 12 bases between them. This CDR3 comprises 14 residues. CDR3 region: CASSFSGVVDTQYF. As DNA, the CDR3 is TGCGCCAGCAGCTTTTCAGGGGTGGTAGATACGCAGTATTTT.

The CDR3 protein is CASSIANSNQPQHF. CDR3 bases: TGTGCCAGTAGTATAGCCAATAGCAATCAGCCCCAGCATTTT. This chain uses TRBV19 with TRBJ1-5; D call uncertain. The CDR3 spans 14 residues. Germline loops: CDR1 LNHDA, CDR2 SQIVND (reference sequence). V lost 1 base and J 0 bases, leaving 4 bases between the germline ends.

This chain links TRBV5-1 with TRBJ2-3, with 11 bases identical to TRBD2. CDR3 length: 17 amino acids. V shed 0 bases, J shed 1 base, and the junction held 4 bases outside the gene matches. CDR1 and CDR2 from the germline V gene are SGHRS and YFSETQ. The CDR3 region has the DNA TGCGCCAGCAGCTTGGCCCTACTAGCGGGGGGCACAGATACGCAGTATTTT. Its translation: CASSLALLAGGTDTQYF.

The rearrangement uses TRBV7-7 and TRBJ2-3, with TRBD2 identical over 7 bases. The CDR3 is made up of 15 amino acids. Per germline, CDR1 SSHAT and CDR2 FNYEAQ (reference sequence). The trim removed 5 bases at V and 9 bases at J, leaving 14 bases unmatched. For the CDR3, the DNA is TGTGCCAGCAGCCGAGTCGAAGCGGGATCCGACACGCAGTATTTT. It translates to CASSRVEAGSDTQYF.